This TCR beta chain was obtained from a study of radiotherapy plus CTLA-4 blockade in lung cancer. Comment on this clone: The antigen remains unidentified.

The protocol was immunoSEQ multiplex PCR, while the TCRdb copy is restricted to in-frame clones and leaves out a portion. This sample carries more than 80,000 clones, about 85% of them seen once, and the ten largest clones take 2% to 3%. Germline CDR1 SGHTA, CDR2 FQGTGA. The CDR3 spans 14 residues. V was pared by 2 bases and J by 6 bases, with 11 bases between. Patients with chemo-refractory metastatic non-small-cell lung cancer received focal radiation plus CTLA-4 blockade with ipilimumab. Study-wide findings and caveats: Expansion in blood of tumor-derived TCR clones was seen after radiotherapy plus ipilimumab.

The input for sequencing was peripheral blood, taken from a patient treated with radiotherapy plus ipilimumab. The TCR was taken from a human donor with non-small cell lung cancer that progressed on radiotherapy plus ipilimumab. Some clones in this sample may be carry-over from other donors' samples. The V call is TRBV7-3, the J call TRBJ2-1; D is perhaps TRBD1 (5 bases). The CDR3 here is CASSLYPQGNEQFF. DNA of the CDR3: TGTGCCAGCAGCTTATATCCCCAGGGCAATGAGCAGTTCTTC. Variable domain in full (rest from reference TRBV7-3 and TRBJ2-1): GAGVSQTPSNKVTEKGKYVELRCDPISGHTALYWYRQSLGQGPEFLIYFQGTGAADDSGLPNDRFFAVRPEGSVSTLKIQRTERGDSAVYLCASSLYPQGNEQFFGPGTRLTVL.